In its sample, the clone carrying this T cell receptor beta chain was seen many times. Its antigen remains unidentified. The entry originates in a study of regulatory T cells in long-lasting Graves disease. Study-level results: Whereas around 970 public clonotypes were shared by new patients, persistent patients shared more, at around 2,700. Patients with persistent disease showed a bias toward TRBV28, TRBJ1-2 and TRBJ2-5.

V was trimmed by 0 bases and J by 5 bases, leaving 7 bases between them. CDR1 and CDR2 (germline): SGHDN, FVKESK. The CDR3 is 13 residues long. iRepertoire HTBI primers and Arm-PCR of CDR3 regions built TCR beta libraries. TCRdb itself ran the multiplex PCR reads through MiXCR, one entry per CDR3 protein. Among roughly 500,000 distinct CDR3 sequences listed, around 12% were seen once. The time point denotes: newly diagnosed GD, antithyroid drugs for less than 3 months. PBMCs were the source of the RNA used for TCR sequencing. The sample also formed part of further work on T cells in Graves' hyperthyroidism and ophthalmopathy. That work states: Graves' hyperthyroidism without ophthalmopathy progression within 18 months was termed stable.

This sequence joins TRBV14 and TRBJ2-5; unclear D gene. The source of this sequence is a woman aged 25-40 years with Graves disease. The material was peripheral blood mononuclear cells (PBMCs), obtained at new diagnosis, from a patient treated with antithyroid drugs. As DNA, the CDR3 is TGTGCCAGCAGCCAAGATAGTTGGGAGACCCAGTACTTC. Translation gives CASSQDSWETQYF.